The 30 T cell receptor beta chains below all came from one sample that was sequenced in a study of shared clonotypes between healthy human individuals. The naive CD8 population came from CD45RO-negative cells selected for CCR7, without terminally differentiated effector memory CD45RA+ cells. The method was immunoSEQ multiplex PCR; TCRdb's version includes in-frame clones alone and lacks a portion of them. The data contain under 2,000,000 clones, about 95% of them singletons. The specimen sequenced was naive CD8+ T cells sorted from blood. These receptors were obtained from a man younger than 35 in good health.

This chain joins TRBV4-1 and TRBJ1-1; tentatively, D is TRBD1 (5 bases). The germline CDR1 and CDR2 sequences are MGHRA and YSYEKL. The CDR3 covers 15 residues. V lost 0 bases and J lost 4, with 12 bases in between. DNA of the CDR3: TGCGCCAGCAGCCAAGATCAGGGTTTAAGCACTGAAGCTTTCTTT. Protein product: CASSQDQGLSTEAFF.

Notes on this clone: Other DNA sequences in this sample translate to the same CDR3. The rearrangement joins TRBV11-2 to TRBJ2-7; TRBD1 agrees at 11 bases. Germline V CDR1 and CDR2: SGHAT, FQNNGV. CDR3 length equals 15 residues. V trimming: 3 bases; J trimming: 4 bases; junction bases outside the gene matches: 5. CDR3 residues: CASSFGTGGFYEQYF. The CDR3 bases are TGTGCCAGCAGCTTCGGGACAGGGGGTTTTTACGAGCAGTACTTC. Looking up the rest from reference TRBV11-2 and TRBJ2-7 gives the full variable domain: EAGVAQSPRYKIIEKRQSVAFWCNPISGHATLYWYQQILGQGPKLLIQFQNNGVVDDSQLPKDRFSAERLKGVDSTLKIQPAKLEDSAVYLCASSFGTGGFYEQYFGPGTRLTVT.

This chain connects TRBV2 to TRBJ2-7; possible D gene TRBD2, 6 bases. The CDR3 is made up of 14 amino acids. The V end was cut by 7 bases, the J end by 3 bases, with 16 bases between. CDR1 and CDR2 (germline): SNHLY, FYNNEI. CDR3 in amino acids: CASTDGGTNYEQYF. Written as DNA, the CDR3 is TGTGCCAGCACCGACGGGGGTACGAACTACGAGCAGTACTTC.

CDR3 bases: TGTGCCAGCAGCTTTGGGGGGGAAGAGACCCAGTACTTC. It translates to CASSFGGEETQYF. The rearrangement joins TRBV5-8 to TRBJ2-5, with 7 nucleotides matching TRBD2. J was trimmed by 3 bases and V by 2 bases; bases with no gene match: 1. Germline CDR1 reads SGHTS; CDR2 reads YDEGEE. This CDR3 comprises 13 residues. The full variable domain, its missing parts supplied by reference TRBV5-8 and TRBJ2-5, is EAGVTQSPTHLIKTRGQQATLRCSPISGHTSVYWYQQALGLGLQFLLWYDEGEERNRGNFPPRFSGRQFPNYSSELNVNALELEDSALYLCASSFGGEETQYFGPGTRLLVL.

The V and J genes are TRBV5-1 and TRBJ2-1, with 7 bases matching TRBD1. Looked up from germline, CDR1 is SGHRS and CDR2 is YFSETQ. This CDR3 has 17 residues. Unmatched junction bases numbered 7, after V lost 0 bases and J lost 1 base. CDR3 coding DNA: TGCGCCAGCAGCTTGGCCCCCGGGACAGATTCCTACAATGAGCAGTTCTTC. Encoded protein: CASSLAPGTDSYNEQFF.

This chain connects TRBV5-5 to TRBJ1-6, with D unresolved. The CDR3 sequence is 16 residues long. CDR1 SGHKS and CDR2 YYEKEE come from the germline V gene (reference sequence). Trimming took off 4 bases at V and 5 bases at J, with 16 bases between the two ends. CDR3 DNA sequence: TGTGCCAGCAGCCCGGCGTGGCCGAGGGATAATTCACCCCTCCACTTT. It yields the protein CASSPAWPRDNSPLHF.

This chain uses TRBV27 with TRBJ2-1; the D is unclear. V dropped 4 bases and J dropped 0 bases, with 13 bases sitting between them. The germline CDR1 and CDR2 sequences are MNHEY and SMNVEV (reference sequence). The CDR3 contains 16 residues. CDR3 sequence reads: CASSSRPVSSYNEQFF. The CDR3 DNA sequence: TGTGCCAGCAGTTCGAGGCCTGTAAGCTCCTACAATGAGCAGTTCTTC.

The chain employs TRBV7-9 and TRBJ2-2; D possibly corresponds to TRBD1 (5 bases). CDR3 size: 14 residues. Germline V gene lookup returns CDR1 SEHNR and CDR2 FQNEAQ (reference sequence). The ends were cut back, 3 bases at V and 6 bases at J, with 11 bases in the middle. CDR3: CASSLYQGSGELFF. CDR3 nucleotides: TGTGCCAGCAGCTTGTACCAGGGCTCCGGGGAGCTGTTTTTT.

The chain combines TRBV6-1 with TRBJ2-2; unclear D gene. CDR3 length: 12 residues. CDR1 is MNHNS and CDR2 is SASEGT in the germline V gene. V was pared by 8 bases and J by 6 bases, with 10 bases between. CDR3 sequence (DNA): TGTGCCAGCCGGTTAATGTCCGGGGAGCTGTTTTTT. Translation: CASRLMSGELFF.

J is TRBJ2-2 and V is TRBV29-1, with 9 positions matching TRBD1. CDR1 SQVTM and CDR2 ANQGSEA come from the germline V gene. This CDR3 is 16 amino acids long. Trimming at V came to 1 base and at J to 2 bases, leaving 5 bases not matched to a gene. CDR3 protein: CSVEVMTGGNTGELFF. CDR3 sequence (DNA): TGCAGCGTTGAAGTTATGACAGGGGGAAACACCGGGGAGCTGTTTTTT.

The rearrangement links TRBV2 to TRBJ2-7; unclear D gene. V lost 4 bases and J lost 4, with 17 bases in between. CDR3 length: 15 amino acids. CDR1 is SNHLY and CDR2 is FYNNEI in the germline V gene. CDR3 DNA: TGTGCCAGCAGTGCACATATGGACGGAACTTACGAGCAGTACTTC. Protein product: CASSAHMDGTYEQYF.

This chain uses TRBV11-2 with TRBJ1-1; the D is unclear. The germline gives CDR1 SGHAT, CDR2 FQNNGV. The V gene lost 4 bases and the J gene lost 2 bases, with 8 bases spanning the gap. This CDR3 has 13 amino acids. CDR3 DNA sequence: TGTGCCAGCAGCTGGGAACCTAACACTGAAGCTTTCTTT. This gives the protein CASSWEPNTEAFF.

The CDR3 DNA sequence: TGTGCCAGCAGCTTAACTGCGGCGGCTTCCTACGAGCAGTACTTC. Protein sequence: CASSLTAAASYEQYF. The chain links TRBV7-6 to TRBJ2-7; no definite D call. From germline, CDR1 is SGHVS and CDR2 FNYEAQ. V was cut by 2 bases and J by 1 base, with 12 bases left in between. The CDR3 consists of 15 residues.

The gene calls are TRBV6-1 and TRBJ1-2; TRBD1 matches at 9 bases. The CDR3 has 13 residues. The germline V gene has CDR1 MNHNS and CDR2 SASEGT. The trim removed 3 bases at V and 6 bases at J, leaving 2 bases unmatched. CDR3 bases: TGTGCCAGCAGTGACACAGGGGGCAATGGCTACACCTTC. This sequence encodes CASSDTGGNGYTF.

V and J are TRBV11-3 and TRBJ2-1; TRBD2 aligns across 12 bases. J gave up 8 bases and V 5 bases, and 4 bases lay outside the gene matches. CDR1 is SGHNT and CDR2 is YENEEA in the germline V gene. The CDR3 extends over 14 amino acids. CDR3 loop: CASSPSGRADEQFF. Written as DNA, the CDR3 is TGTGCCAGCAGCCCTAGCGGGAGGGCCGATGAGCAGTTCTTC.

Concerning this clone: A read error may account for a junction end that differs from germline. J is TRBJ1-3 and V is TRBV28; the D is unclear. The CDR3 runs 13 residues. Germline CDR1 reads MDHEN; CDR2 reads SYDVKM. In DNA, the CDR3 is TGTGCCAGCAGTCTAGTCCCTGGGAACACCATATATTTT. Translation gives CASSLVPGNTIYF.

Points on this clone: One end of the junction is discordant with germline, which a read error may explain. J is TRBJ1-2 and V is TRBV4-1, with 9 bases identical to TRBD1. The CDR3 sequence is 13 residues long. Per germline, CDR1 MGHRA and CDR2 YSYEKL. This chain's CDR3 is CASSHGQGIGHTF. CDR3 DNA: TGCGCCAGCAGCCACGGACAGGGGATTGGCCACACCTTC.

This chain connects TRBV7-6 to TRBJ2-2; 11 bases map to TRBD2. The V gene's germline CDR1 is SGHVS and CDR2 FNYEAQ. The junction had 7 bases not matched to a gene; V was cut back by 5 bases and J by 2 bases. CDR3 length: 17 residues. The CDR3 bases are TGTGCCAGCAGCCCAACTAGCGGGAGATCTAACACCGGGGAGCTGTTTTTT. The encoded protein is CASSPTSGRSNTGELFF.

The V call is TRBV4-3, the J call TRBJ2-1; D is tentatively TRBD1 or TRBD2 (6 bases each). Germline CDR1 reads LGHNA; CDR2 reads YSLEER. The CDR3 is 17 residues long. V lost 1 base and J 7 bases, leaving 20 bases between the germline ends. The CDR3 reads CASSQAVDRGEDNEQFF. The CDR3 coding sequence is TGCGCCAGCAGCCAAGCGGTGGACAGAGGGGAGGATAATGAGCAGTTCTTC.

V and J are TRBV13 and TRBJ2-1; D possibly matches TRBD1 or TRBD2 (5 bases each). This CDR3 contains 14 residues. CDR1 and CDR2 (germline): PRHDT, FYEKMQ (reference sequence). Trimming stripped 5 bases from V and 7 bases from J, with 15 bases between. The CDR3 loop is CASSPRDAGNEQFF. The CDR3, as DNA: TGTGCCAGCAGCCCTCGGGACGCCGGGAATGAGCAGTTCTTC.

The chain is built from TRBV6-5 and TRBJ1-1; D not certain. CDR1 is MNHEY and CDR2 is SVGAGI in the germline V gene. The CDR3 runs 14 residues. V was trimmed by 5 bases and J by 0 bases, leaving 10 bases between them. This chain's CDR3 is CASSGRDLNTEAFF. DNA for the CDR3: TGTGCCAGCAGTGGCCGCGACCTGAACACTGAAGCTTTCTTT.

The rearrangement joins TRBV4-1 to TRBJ1-1, with D possibly TRBD1 on 5 matching bases. Germline lookup yields CDR1 MGHRA and CDR2 YSYEKL. The CDR3 covers 15 residues. The V gene lost 0 bases and the J gene lost 3 bases, with 11 bases spanning the gap. The CDR3 DNA follows: TGCGCCAGCAGCCAAGATAACAGGCCTTACACTGAAGCTTTCTTT. Translated: CASSQDNRPYTEAFF.

The chain has TRBV4-1 and TRBJ2-5; 9 bases fit TRBD2. The trim removed 2 bases at V and 4 bases at J, leaving 5 bases unmatched. Germline V gives CDR1 MGHRA, CDR2 YSYEKL. The CDR3 is made up of 15 amino acids. CDR3 DNA sequence: TGCGCCAGCAGCCAAACTAGCGGGTGGGCAGAGACCCAGTACTTC. This translates into CASSQTSGWAETQYF.

The rearrangement uses TRBV19 and TRBJ2-2, with D possibly being TRBD1 (5 bases). The CDR3 is 16 amino acids. V lost 6 bases and J lost 3, with 17 bases in between. CDR1 and CDR2 (germline): LNHDA, SQIVND (reference sequence). Here the CDR3 DNA reads TGTGCCAGTAGCTTAGGGGCCAGCGAAGACACCGGGGAGCTGTTTTTT. It yields the protein CASSLGASEDTGELFF.

The V call is TRBV27, the J call TRBJ2-2, with D perhaps matching TRBD2 (5 bases). The CDR3 sequence is 15 residues long. Germline V gene lookup returns CDR1 MNHEY and CDR2 SMNVEV (reference sequence). Trimming removed 6 bases from V and 0 bases from J, with 11 bases in between. CDR3 DNA sequence: TGTGCCAGCAGCTCTCTAGCCGCGAACACCGGGGAGCTGTTTTTT. As protein: CASSSLAANTGELFF.

The rearrangement uses TRBV27 and TRBJ2-5; 7 bases match TRBD1. J lost 4 bases, V lost 8 bases, and 10 bases had no gene match. The CDR3 is 14 residues long. The V gene's germline CDR1 is MNHEY and CDR2 SMNVEV (reference sequence). This CDR3 is CASCKGAIGETQYF. CDR3 nucleotides: TGTGCCAGCTGTAAGGGGGCGATTGGAGAGACCCAGTACTTC.

The gene calls are TRBV5-1 and TRBJ1-2; unclear D gene. The CDR3 has 12 residues. Trimming took 5 bases from V and 4 from J, leaving 9 bases between them. Germline CDR1 and CDR2: SGHRS and YFSETQ. Here the CDR3 DNA reads TGCGCCAGCAGTGAAGGCTCCTATGGCTACACCTTC. Protein sequence: CASSEGSYGYTF.

The rearrangement joins TRBV27 to TRBJ2-3; D uncertain. Germline V CDR1 and CDR2: MNHEY, SMNVEV (reference sequence). Trimming removed 7 bases at V and 3 bases at J, with 11 bases between. The length of the CDR3 is 13 residues. Written as DNA, the CDR3 is TGTGCCAGCATCTCACTGGGAACAGATACGCAGTATTTT. It encodes CASISLGTDTQYF.

This chain links TRBV5-6 with TRBJ1-2; the match to TRBD1 covers 7 bases. Germline V gene data show CDR1 as SGHDT and CDR2 as YYEEEE. With V trimmed by 4 bases and J by 8 bases, 5 bases remained unmatched. The CDR3 totals 12 residues. The CDR3 reads CASSPDREGYTF. The DNA of the CDR3 is TGTGCCAGCAGCCCTGACAGGGAAGGCTACACCTTC. Using reference TRBV5-6 and TRBJ1-2 for the parts outside the CDR3, the full variable domain is DAGVTQSPTHLIKTRGQQVTLRCSPKSGHDTVSWYQQALGQGPQFIFQYYEEEERQRGNFPDRFSGHQFPNYSSELNVNALLLGDSALYLCASSPDREGYTFGSGTRLTVV.

This clone occurred a few times. The J gene is TRBJ1-6, the V gene TRBV4-3; D gene ambiguous. The CDR3 is 15 amino acids. Germline CDR1 reads LGHNA; CDR2 reads YSLEER. Trimming removed 0 bases at V and 5 bases at J, with 8 bases between. The CDR3, as DNA: TGCGCCAGCAGCCAAGAGCCGGACGATAATTCACCCCTCCACTTT. Its protein product is CASSQEPDDNSPLHF.